This T cell receptor beta chain stems from a study of blood T cell repertoires in COVID-19. Overall study context: There were acute and convalescent COVID-19 samples, and they came from the United States, Italy and Spain. T cells, B-cell-depleted T cells, or PBMCs provided the cDNA or gDNA that served as material.

Original data processing: Reference gene primer amplification gave nucleated cell count estimates. Method: immunoSEQ multiplex PCR; TCRdb's copy keeps in-frame clones and lacks some. V and J calls and clone size are copied from that table; D and trimming were computed from the DNA. The sample consists of a few hundred thousand clones, around 83% of them appearing once. The TCR was taken from a woman in her fifties or sixties with acute or convalescent COVID-19. The source material was peripheral blood.

The CDR3 here is CAISEDRDTEAFF. Here the CDR3 DNA reads TGTGCCATCAGTGAAGACAGAGACACTGAAGCTTTCTTT. The V call is TRBV10-3, the J call TRBJ1-1; TRBD1 is a possible D gene (5 bases). Germline V gives CDR1 ENHRY, CDR2 SYGVKD. V lost 3 bases, J lost 3 bases, and 8 bases lay in between. The CDR3 length is 13 residues.